This TCR beta chain stems from a study of T cell repertoires in cytomegalovirus infection. The length of the CDR3 is 18 residues. Germline assignment: CDR1 SQVTM and CDR2 ANQGSEA. The ends lost 7 bases at V and 1 base at J; junction bases unmatched: 18. For this clonotype: The antigen is not known.

A single record per CDR3 protein comes from TCRdb applying MiXCR to the reads. The sample records 300,000 to 400,000 distinct CDR3 sequences, about 25% being singletons. This sequence originates from a human donor in good health (CMV status not recorded). Some clones in this sample may be carry-over from other donors' samples. The sequences come from cultured PBMCs, collected from culture after CMV antigen stimulation. This chain connects TRBV29-1 to TRBJ2-1; TRBD2 matches 8 bases. CDR3 amino acids: CSARREARPVSSYNEQFF. In nucleotides, the CDR3 is TGCAGCGCCCGGCGGGAGGCCCGACCTGTATCTTCCTACAATGAGCAGTTCTTC.